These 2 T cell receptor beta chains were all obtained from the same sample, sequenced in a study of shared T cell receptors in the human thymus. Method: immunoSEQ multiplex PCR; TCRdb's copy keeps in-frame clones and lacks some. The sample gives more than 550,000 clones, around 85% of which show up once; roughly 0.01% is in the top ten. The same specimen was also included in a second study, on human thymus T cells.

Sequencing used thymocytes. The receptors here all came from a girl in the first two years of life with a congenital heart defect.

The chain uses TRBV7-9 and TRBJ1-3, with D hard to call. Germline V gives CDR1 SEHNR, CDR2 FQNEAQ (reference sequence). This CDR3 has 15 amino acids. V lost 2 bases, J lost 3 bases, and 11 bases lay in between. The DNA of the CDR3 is TGTGCCAGCAGCTTATGTTGCGGCCGTGGAAACACCATATATTTT. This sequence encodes CASSLCCGRGNTIYF.

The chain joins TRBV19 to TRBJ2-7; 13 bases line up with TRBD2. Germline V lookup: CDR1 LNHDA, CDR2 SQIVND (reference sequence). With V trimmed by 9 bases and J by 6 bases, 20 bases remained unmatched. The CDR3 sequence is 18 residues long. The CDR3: CASRGTSGTEFPRSEQYF. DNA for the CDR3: TGTGCCAGCCGAGGGACTAGCGGGACGGAATTCCCCCGCTCCGAGCAGTACTTC.